The clone carrying this T cell receptor (beta chain) was observed a few times. This sample was included in a study of T-cell memory formation after mild COVID-19. Germline lookup yields CDR1 DFQATT and CDR2 SNEGSKA (reference sequence). Trimming removed 1 base at V and 2 bases at J, with 9 bases between. This CDR3 contains 13 residues. TCRdb reprocessed the 5' RACE reads via MiXCR and lists one record per CDR3 protein. The sample lists about 170,000 distinct CDR3 sequences; 13% were seen once. The sequence was collected from a man aged 18-30 years who had mild COVID-19 (a few samples of this study predate the infection). Cell type and time point are not known. Source material: PBMCs or a T cell subset sorted from them (not recorded which). The rearrangement links TRBV20-1 to TRBJ2-7; unclear D gene. The CDR3 nucleotides read TGCAGTGCTAGAGCTGGCAGGACCTACGAGCAGTACTTC. Amino acid sequence: CSARAGRTYEQYF.